The 24 T cell receptor beta chains in this list originate from one sample, sequenced in a study of somatic mutations in cytotoxic T cells in rheumatoid arthritis. Measured with immunoSEQ multiplex PCR; TCRdb has only the in-frame clones, and not every one. The sample has roughly 13,000 clones; roughly 70% are singletons. Sequences were obtained from CD8+ T cells sorted from blood. These receptors were collected from an adult with rheumatoid arthritis.

The V call is TRBV18, the J call TRBJ1-6, with 7 bases matching TRBD1. CDR1 and CDR2 from the germline V gene are KGHSH and LQKENI. V was clipped by 3 bases and J by 4 bases; unmatched bases: 9. This CDR3 region has 17 residues. The DNA of the CDR3 is TGTGCCAGCTCACCTCGATCTGACAGGGATTATAATTCACCCCTCCACTTT. The encoded protein is CASSPRSDRDYNSPLHF.

The V and J genes are TRBV7-9 and TRBJ1-5; D is perhaps TRBD1 (6 bases). Germline CDR1 is SEHNR and CDR2 is FQNEAQ (reference sequence). V lost 4 bases and J lost 7, with 11 bases in between. This CDR3 has 13 residues. CDR3 DNA sequence: TGTGCCAGCAGCTACAGGGAGGGACAGCCCCAGCATTTT. Protein sequence: CASSYREGQPQHF.

Here the CDR3 reads CASSVGQTNTGELFF. CDR3 in DNA: TGTGCCAGCAGTGTCGGACAGACGAACACCGGGGAGCTGTTTTTT. This chain uses TRBV28 with TRBJ2-2, with a weak D call TRBD1 (6 bases). CDR3 length equals 15 residues. The V and J ends lost 5 bases and 0 bases respectively, with 10 bases between them. The germline V gene encodes CDR1 MDHEN and CDR2 SYDVKM. The full variable domain, in which reference TRBV28 and TRBJ2-2 provide the parts outside the CDR3, is DVKVTQSSRYLVKRTGEKVFLECVQDMDHENMFWYRQDPGLGLRLIYFSYDVKMKEKGDIPEGYSVSREKKERFSLILESASTNQTSMYLCASSVGQTNTGELFFGEGSRLTVL.

This clone was detected only a few times. This chain connects TRBV30 to TRBJ1-2; D is unresolved. Trimming removed 3 bases at V and 4 bases at J, with 12 bases between. CDR3 length: 13 amino acids. Germline CDR1 GTSNPN, CDR2 SVGIG (reference sequence). The DNA for the CDR3 is TGTGCCTGGAGACTAATCAGCTCCTATGGCTACACCTTC. It is translated as CAWRLISSYGYTF.

This clone is categorized as large (0.1 to 1%). The V call is TRBV9, the J call TRBJ2-1, with TRBD2 identical over 10 bases. The ends lost 0 bases at V and 2 bases at J; junction bases unmatched: 2. The CDR3 is 16 amino acids. The V gene's germline CDR1 is SGDLS and CDR2 YYNGEE. The CDR3 is CASSVATSGTYNEQFF. CDR3 in DNA: TGTGCCAGCAGCGTAGCCACTAGCGGGACCTACAATGAGCAGTTCTTC.

The chain has TRBV5-6 and TRBJ1-1; perhaps TRBD1 as D (5 bases). Germline V gives CDR1 SGHDT, CDR2 YYEEEE. The CDR3 spans 13 residues. V shed 0 bases and J shed 5 bases, with 8 bases lying between them. CDR3 region: CASSLASGTEAFF. The CDR3 DNA sequence: TGTGCCAGCAGCTTGGCCTCAGGGACTGAAGCTTTCTTT. Full variable domain (remainder filled in from reference TRBV5-6 and TRBJ1-1): DAGVTQSPTHLIKTRGQQVTLRCSPKSGHDTVSWYQQALGQGPQFIFQYYEEEERQRGNFPDRFSGHQFPNYSSELNVNALLLGDSALYLCASSLASGTEAFFGQGTRLTVV.

The V gene is TRBV7-6, the J gene TRBJ2-7; D is ambiguous. V lost 5 bases and J lost 1, with 9 bases in between. CDR1 and CDR2 (germline): SGHVS, FNYEAQ. The CDR3 is 13 amino acids. For the CDR3, the DNA is TGTGCCAGCAGCCCGTACGTGTCCTACGAGCAGTACTTC. Translation: CASSPYVSYEQYF.

The CDR3 loop is CASSHNPDRPPREQYF. The CDR3 DNA follows: TGCGCCAGCAGCCACAACCCGGACAGGCCCCCTAGGGAGCAGTACTTC. V gene TRBV4-1 combines with J gene TRBJ2-7; 7 bases align to TRBD1. The CDR3 sequence is 16 residues long. The V and J ends lost 3 bases and 7 bases, in that order; junction bases with no gene match: 15. Germline-derived CDR1 and CDR2 are MGHRA and YSYEKL.

The chain recombines TRBV4-1 with TRBJ1-1, with TRBD1 as a possible D gene (5 bases). V dropped 0 bases and J dropped 2 bases, with 16 bases sitting between them. This CDR3 contains 17 residues. The germline V gene has CDR1 MGHRA and CDR2 YSYEKL. This CDR3 reads CASSQDKGKTTNTEAFF. The CDR3 bases are TGCGCCAGCAGCCAAGATAAGGGGAAGACTACAAACACTGAAGCTTTCTTT.

This chain joins TRBV7-6 and TRBJ2-5; TRBD1 is a possible D gene (6 bases). Germline V lookup: CDR1 SGHVS, CDR2 FNYEAQ. This CDR3 comprises 20 residues. V was pared by 4 bases and J by 1 base, with 28 bases between. CDR3 nucleotide sequence: TGTGCCAGCAGCTCCTGGCCCCGGGACAAGAGTCCATACTCCCAAGAGACCCAGTACTTC. Residues: CASSSWPRDKSPYSQETQYF.

The rearrangement links TRBV4-2 to TRBJ1-2, with TRBD1 as a possible D gene (6 bases). CDR1 and CDR2 from the germline V gene are LGHNA and YNFKEQ. V dropped 4 bases and J dropped 1 base, with 13 bases sitting between them. The CDR3 contains 15 residues. The CDR3 protein is CASSPPGEGNYGYTF. CDR3 nucleotide sequence: TGTGCCAGCAGCCCCCCAGGGGAGGGTAACTATGGCTACACCTTC.

This chain uses TRBV11-2 with TRBJ1-1; D is possibly TRBD1 (6 bases). Germline assignment: CDR1 SGHAT and CDR2 FQNNGV. Trimming stripped 3 bases from V and 1 base from J, with 15 bases between. The CDR3 totals 16 residues. The CDR3 spells CASSFYRDTRNTEAFF. The CDR3 nucleotides are TGTGCCAGCAGCTTTTATCGGGACACTAGGAACACTGAAGCTTTCTTT.

This clone came up once. The V gene is TRBV9, the J gene TRBJ1-2; no clear D. Germline values: CDR1 SGDLS, CDR2 YYNGEE. V lost 3 bases to trimming and J lost 4 bases, with 10 bases between them. The CDR3 extends over 13 amino acids. The CDR3 DNA sequence: TGTGCCAGCAGCGGGAGCCCTGGCTATGGCTACACCTTC. Its translation is CASSGSPGYGYTF.

The rearrangement uses TRBV2 and TRBJ1-6; weak D call: TRBD1 (6 bases). Looked up from germline, CDR1 is SNHLY and CDR2 is FYNNEI. Trimming stripped 4 bases from V and 0 bases from J, with 13 bases between. This CDR3 comprises 17 residues. DNA for the CDR3: TGTGCCAGCAGTGTGGGGGGCAGGGGCTCCTATAATTCACCCCTCCACTTT. Its translation is CASSVGGRGSYNSPLHF.

The J gene is TRBJ1-2, the V gene TRBV27, with D hard to call. The CDR3 runs to 14 residues. Germline V gene lookup returns CDR1 MNHEY and CDR2 SMNVEV (reference sequence). Trimming removed 4 bases at V and 7 bases at J, with 16 bases between. The DNA for the CDR3 is TGTGCCAGCAGTTCCGCAGGACGGGTGGGTGGCTACACCTTC. This codes for CASSSAGRVGGYTF.

The chain recombines TRBV27 with TRBJ2-1; the match to TRBD1 covers 7 bases. The germline CDR1 and CDR2 sequences are MNHEY and SMNVEV (reference sequence). The CDR3 is 13 residues long. The ends lost 6 bases at V and 8 bases at J; junction bases unmatched: 7. The CDR3 DNA reads as TGTGCCAGCAGATACAGGGGATTCGATGAGCAGTTCTTC. It specifies CASRYRGFDEQFF.

The chain combines TRBV7-6 with TRBJ2-1, with 14 bases lining up with TRBD2. The germline CDR1 and CDR2 sequences are SGHVS and FNYEAQ. The ends lost 5 bases at V and 4 bases at J; junction bases unmatched: 4. The CDR3 runs to 16 residues. The CDR3 here is CASSLTSGGDYNEQFF. The CDR3 coding sequence is TGTGCCAGCAGCCTGACTAGCGGGGGGGATTACAATGAGCAGTTCTTC.

This chain connects TRBV28 to TRBJ2-5; a weak D match, TRBD1 (5 bases). Germline V gene data show CDR1 as MDHEN and CDR2 as SYDVKM. The CDR3 spans 13 residues. Trimming removed 6 bases at V and 9 bases at J, with 17 bases between. The CDR3 here is CASRASATVPQYF. The CDR3 nucleotides are TGTGCCAGCAGGGCCAGCGCGACAGTTCCCCAGTACTTC. The complete variable domain, with remaining parts taken from reference TRBV28 and TRBJ2-5, reads DVKVTQSSRYLVKRTGEKVFLECVQDMDHENMFWYRQDPGLGLRLIYFSYDVKMKEKGDIPEGYSVSREKKERFSLILESASTNQTSMYLCASRASATVPQYFGPGTRLLVL.

This clone occurred once. The chain links TRBV28 to TRBJ1-1; TRBD1 might be the D (5 bases). V was shortened by 7 bases and J by 1 base, with 10 bases between the two germline ends. The germline CDR1 and CDR2 sequences are MDHEN and SYDVKM. The CDR3 is 13 amino acids. CDR3 bases: TGTGCCAGCACTAGGGGTTGGAACACTGAAGCTTTCTTT. Encoded protein: CASTRGWNTEAFF.

The rearrangement uses TRBV5-5 and TRBJ2-5, with 7 bases identical to TRBD1. The better agreement between TRBJ2-7 and the DNA end casts doubt on the J call. Germline loops: CDR1 SGHKS, CDR2 YYEKEE (reference sequence). The CDR3 loop spans 15 amino acids. The CDR3, as DNA: TGTGCCAGCAGCTTTAGGGGACAGAGCAAGGACGAGCAGTACTTC. Translation: CASSFRGQSKDEQYF.

V is TRBV5-8 and J is TRBJ2-3; weak D call: TRBD1 (5 bases). The germline V gene encodes CDR1 SGHTS and CDR2 YDEGEE. This CDR3 spans 15 amino acids. Trimming took 0 bases from V and 3 from J, leaving 11 bases between them. The CDR3 region has the DNA TGTGCCAGCAGCTTGGCAGGCAGGGCTACAGATACGCAGTATTTT. This codes for CASSLAGRATDTQYF.

This chain joins TRBV2 and TRBJ2-3, with TRBD2 matching over 15 bases. The V gene's germline CDR1 is SNHLY and CDR2 FYNNEI. This CDR3 is 19 amino acids long. With V trimmed by 1 base and J by 2 bases, 7 bases remained unmatched. CDR3 coding DNA: TGTGCCAGCAGTGAAGGGGGGACTAGCGGGGGGCCGCTCACAGATACGCAGTATTTT. It codes for CASSEGGTSGGPLTDTQYF.

The rearrangement joins TRBV6-6 to TRBJ2-3; TRBD1 is a possible D gene (6 bases). V was pared by 2 bases and J by 3 bases, with 15 bases between. This CDR3 region has 16 residues. Germline loops: CDR1 MNHNY, CDR2 SVGAGI (reference sequence). CDR3 amino acids: CASSYRAGADTDTQYF. DNA of the CDR3: TGTGCCAGCAGTTACAGGGCAGGGGCGGATACAGATACGCAGTATTTT.

As for this clone: Germline and junction disagree at one end, which may indicate a read error. The V gene is TRBV28, the J gene TRBJ1-1; D gene uncertain. The CDR3 loop spans 13 amino acids. CDR1 and CDR2 (germline): MDHEN, SYDVKM. Written as DNA, the CDR3 is TGTGCCATCAGTGGACGGATTAACACTGAAGCTTTCTTT. Its translation: CAISGRINTEAFF.